This T cell receptor beta chain was observed in a study of blood T cells in healthy people across ages. Trimming cost V 6 bases and J 4 bases; bases outside gene matches: 8. CDR3 length: 16 amino acids. The germline CDR1 and CDR2 sequences are MDHEN and SYDVKM. The study, taken as a whole, reports: Among long-lived donors, naive CD4+ cells were more numerous and diversity higher than in aged donors. Per million T cells, TCR beta diversity dropped roughly linearly as age increased.

Of note for this clonotype: The antigen remains undetermined.

The use of a sample-barcoded 5' primer and a J-beta primer mix characterized a second PCR of 7 to 11 cycles. Every molecule of cDNA carried a tag from a template-switch adaptor with 12 random nucleotides. TCRdb re-analysed the 5' RACE reads in MiXCR, keeping a single row per CDR3 protein. The table lists 760,000 or so distinct CDR3 sequences, 20% to 25% of them singletons. The same data also contributed to another study, on T cells of mothers and their children. That paper adds: Slightly higher, non-significant overlap characterized related mother-child pairs relative to unrelated pairs.

The TCR sequence derives from a boy younger than 18 in good health. Specimen: blood. The chain joins TRBV28 to TRBJ2-1; 11 bases agree with TRBD2. CDR3 coding DNA: TGTGCCAGCAGCCGTGCTAGCGGGGGGATTTACAATGAGCAGTTCTTC. The encoded protein is CASSRASGGIYNEQFF.